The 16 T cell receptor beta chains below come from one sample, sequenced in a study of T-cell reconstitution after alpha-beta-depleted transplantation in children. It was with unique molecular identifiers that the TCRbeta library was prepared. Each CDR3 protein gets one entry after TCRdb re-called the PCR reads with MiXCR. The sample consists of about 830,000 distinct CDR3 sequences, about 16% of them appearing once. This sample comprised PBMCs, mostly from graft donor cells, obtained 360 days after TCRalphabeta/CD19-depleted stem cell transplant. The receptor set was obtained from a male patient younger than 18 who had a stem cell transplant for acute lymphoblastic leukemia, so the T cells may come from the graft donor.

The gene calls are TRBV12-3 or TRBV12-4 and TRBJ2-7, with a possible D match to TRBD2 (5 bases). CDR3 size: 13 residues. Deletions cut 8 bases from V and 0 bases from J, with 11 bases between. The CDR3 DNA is TGTGCCAGCGAGGACTGGAGCTCCTACGAGCAGTACTTC. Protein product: CASEDWSSYEQYF.

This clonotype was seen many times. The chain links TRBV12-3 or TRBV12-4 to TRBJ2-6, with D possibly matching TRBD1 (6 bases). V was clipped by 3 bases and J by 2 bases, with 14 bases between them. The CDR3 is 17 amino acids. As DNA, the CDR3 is TGTGCCAGCAGTTTTCTGTATGAGGGGGCTGGGGCCAACGTCCTGACTTTC. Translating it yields CASSFLYEGAGANVLTF.

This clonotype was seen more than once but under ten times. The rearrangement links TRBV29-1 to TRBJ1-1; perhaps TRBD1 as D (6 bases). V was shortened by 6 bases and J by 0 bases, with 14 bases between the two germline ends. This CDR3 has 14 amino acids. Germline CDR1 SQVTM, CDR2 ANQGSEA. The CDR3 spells CSVAGTPMNTEAFF. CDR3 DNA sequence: TGCAGCGTGGCCGGGACACCCATGAACACTGAAGCTTTCTTT.

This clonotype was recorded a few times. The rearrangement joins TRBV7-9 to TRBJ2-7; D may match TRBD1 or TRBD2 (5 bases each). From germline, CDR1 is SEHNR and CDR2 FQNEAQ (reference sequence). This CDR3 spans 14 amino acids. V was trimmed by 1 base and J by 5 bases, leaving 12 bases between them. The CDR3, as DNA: TGTGCCAGCAGCTTAGGTGGGGGACGGGACGAGCAGTACTTC. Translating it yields CASSLGGGRDEQYF.

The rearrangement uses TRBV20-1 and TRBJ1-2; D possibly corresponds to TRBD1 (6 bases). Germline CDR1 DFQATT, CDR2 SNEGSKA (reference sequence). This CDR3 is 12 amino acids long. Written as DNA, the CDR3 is TGCAGGGGCTGGACAGAGTTCTATGGCTACACCTTC. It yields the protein CRGWTEFYGYTF.

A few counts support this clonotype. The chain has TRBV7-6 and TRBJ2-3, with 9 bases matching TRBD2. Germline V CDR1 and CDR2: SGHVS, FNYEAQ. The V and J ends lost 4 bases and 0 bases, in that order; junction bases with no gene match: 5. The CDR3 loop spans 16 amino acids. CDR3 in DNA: TGTGCCAGCAGCTCAAGACTAGCGGCTAGCACAGATACGCAGTATTTT. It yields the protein CASSSRLAASTDTQYF. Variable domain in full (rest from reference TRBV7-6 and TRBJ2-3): GAGVSQSPRYKVTKRGQDVALRCDPISGHVSLYWYRQALGQGPEFLTYFNYEAQQDKSGLPNDRFSAERPEGSISTLTIQRTEQRDSAMYRCASSSRLAASTDTQYFGPGTRLTVL.

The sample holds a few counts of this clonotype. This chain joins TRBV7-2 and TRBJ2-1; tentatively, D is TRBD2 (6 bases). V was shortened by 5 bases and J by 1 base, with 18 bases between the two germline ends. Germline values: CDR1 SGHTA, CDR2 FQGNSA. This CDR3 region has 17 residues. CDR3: CASSHPWSGQSYNEQFF. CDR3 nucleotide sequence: TGTGCCAGCAGCCACCCTTGGAGCGGGCAATCCTACAATGAGCAGTTCTTC.

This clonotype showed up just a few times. DNA for the CDR3: TGCAGCGTTGATAGCGGGATCGGCACAGATACGCAGTATTTT. Protein: CSVDSGIGTDTQYF. The chain carries TRBV29-1 and TRBJ2-3; 8 bases line up with TRBD2. The CDR3 length is 14 residues. Trimming at V came to 3 bases and at J to 1 base, leaving 3 bases not matched to a gene. CDR1 is SQVTM, CDR2 ANQGSEA, per germline.

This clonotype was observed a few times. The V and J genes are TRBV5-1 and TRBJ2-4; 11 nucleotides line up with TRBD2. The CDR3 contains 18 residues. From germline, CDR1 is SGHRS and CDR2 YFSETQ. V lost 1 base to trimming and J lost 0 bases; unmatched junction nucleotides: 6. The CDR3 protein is CASSLMTSGVIAKNIQYF. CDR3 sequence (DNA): TGCGCCAGCAGCTTGATGACTAGCGGGGTCATAGCCAAAAACATTCAGTACTTC.

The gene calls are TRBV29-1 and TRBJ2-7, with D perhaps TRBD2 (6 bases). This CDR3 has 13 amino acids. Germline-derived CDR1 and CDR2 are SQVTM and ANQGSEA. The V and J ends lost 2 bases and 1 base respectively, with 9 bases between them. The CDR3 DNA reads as TGCAGCGTTGAAAAGACTAGTTCCTACGAGCAGTACTTC. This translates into CSVEKTSSYEQYF.

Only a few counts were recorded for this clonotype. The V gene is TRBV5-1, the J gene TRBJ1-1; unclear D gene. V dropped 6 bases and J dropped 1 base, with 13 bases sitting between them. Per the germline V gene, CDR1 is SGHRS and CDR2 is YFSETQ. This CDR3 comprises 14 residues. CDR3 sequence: CASTIGRPNTEAFF. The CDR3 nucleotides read TGCGCCAGCACCATTGGACGGCCGAACACTGAAGCTTTCTTT.

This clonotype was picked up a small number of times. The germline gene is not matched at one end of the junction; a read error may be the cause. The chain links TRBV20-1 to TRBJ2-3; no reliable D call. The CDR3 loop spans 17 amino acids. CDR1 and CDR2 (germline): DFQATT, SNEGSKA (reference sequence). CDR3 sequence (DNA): TGCTGTGCTAGAATCTCTAGTCTGGTTTCTAGCACAGATACGCAGTATTTT. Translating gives CCARISSLVSSTDTQYF.

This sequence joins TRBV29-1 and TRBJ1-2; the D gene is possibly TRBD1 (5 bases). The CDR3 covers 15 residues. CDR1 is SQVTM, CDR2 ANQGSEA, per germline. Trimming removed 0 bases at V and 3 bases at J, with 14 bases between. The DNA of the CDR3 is TGCAGCGTTGAAGATTGGAGGGGAGCTTACTATGGCTACACCTTC. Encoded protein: CSVEDWRGAYYGYTF.

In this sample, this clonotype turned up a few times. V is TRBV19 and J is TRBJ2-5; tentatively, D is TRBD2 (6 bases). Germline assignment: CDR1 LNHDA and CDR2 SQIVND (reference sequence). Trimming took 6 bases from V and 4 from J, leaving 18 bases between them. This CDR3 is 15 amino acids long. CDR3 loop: CASRPPGDHPETQYF. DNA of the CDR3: TGTGCCAGTAGGCCACCGGGGGACCATCCAGAGACCCAGTACTTC.

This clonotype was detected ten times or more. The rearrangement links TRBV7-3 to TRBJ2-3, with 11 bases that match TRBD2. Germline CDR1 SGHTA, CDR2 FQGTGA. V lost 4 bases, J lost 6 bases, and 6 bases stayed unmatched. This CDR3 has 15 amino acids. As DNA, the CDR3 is TGTGCCAGCAGCTCCCTAGCGGGAGGCTCGGATACGCAGTATTTT. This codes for CASSSLAGGSDTQYF.

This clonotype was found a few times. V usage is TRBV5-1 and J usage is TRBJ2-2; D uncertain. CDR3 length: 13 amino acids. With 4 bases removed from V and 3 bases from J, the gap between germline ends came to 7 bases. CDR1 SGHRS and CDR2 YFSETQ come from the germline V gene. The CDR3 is CASSTSHTGELFF. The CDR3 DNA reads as TGCGCCAGCAGCACGTCGCACACCGGGGAGCTGTTTTTT.